This T cell receptor beta chain derives from a study of blood T cell repertoires in COVID-19. Study background: COVID-19 samples collected from the United States, Italy and Spain covered acute and convalescent phases. The cDNA or gDNA used as material had been derived from T cells, B-cell-depleted T cells, or PBMCs.

Trimming at V came to 5 bases and at J to 7 bases, leaving 4 bases not matched to a gene. CDR3 length equals 13 residues. Germline lookup yields CDR1 SGHTA and CDR2 FQGTGA. Original processing notes: Quantification of nucleated cells was approximated via reference gene primer amplification. The protocol was immunoSEQ multiplex PCR, while the TCRdb copy is restricted to in-frame clones and leaves out a portion. V and J calls and clone size come straight from that table; D and trimming were deduced from the DNA. The sample yields fewer than 250,000 clones, about 86% seen once. The sequencing sample was made of peripheral blood. The TCR originated in an older woman with acute or convalescent COVID-19. The chain carries TRBV7-3 and TRBJ1-2; 10 bases map to TRBD1. The CDR3 loop is CASSTRQGAGYTF. CDR3 nucleotides: TGTGCCAGCAGCACCCGACAGGGGGCTGGCTACACCTTC.